Sequencing of this TCR beta chain was carried out in a study of blood T cell repertoires in COVID-19. Using immunoSEQ multiplex PCR, the repertoire was profiled, and TCRdb retains in-frame clones only, with some absent. Of 150,000 to 200,000 clones in the sample, roughly 80% were seen once. In germline, CDR1 is SGHTA, CDR2 FQGNSA. This CDR3 has 16 amino acids. Trimming cost V 0 bases and J 8 bases; bases outside gene matches: 8. The sample consisted of peripheral blood. The V gene is TRBV7-2, the J gene TRBJ1-2; 11 bases are shared with TRBD1. This TCR derives from a man aged 55 to 70 with acute or convalescent COVID-19. The DNA for the CDR3 is TGTGCCAGCAGCTTAGCAGGACAGGGGGCGAGTTGGGGCTACACCTTC. Translating it yields CASSLAGQGASWGYTF.